These 19 T cell receptor beta chains were sequenced from one sample in a study of blood T cell repertoires in COVID-19. This table comes from immunoSEQ multiplex PCR, and its TCRdb copy is limited to in-frame clones, with some not included. The sample carries about 310,000 clones, about nine tenths recorded once. Input material: peripheral blood. The receptor source for this set is a woman aged 25 to 39 with COVID-19, enrolled during active disease.

This clone was seen a few times. V and J are TRBV24-1 and TRBJ2-7; perhaps TRBD2 as D (7 bases). The CDR3 has 15 amino acids. Trimming shortened V by 4 bases and J by 10 bases, and 22 bases separated the two germline ends. Germline CDR1 KGHDR, CDR2 SFDVKD. The CDR3 protein is CATSDQQGGGTLQYF. CDR3 sequence (DNA): TGTGCCACCAGTGACCAACAGGGAGGGGGTACTCTTCAGTACTTC.

The chain joins TRBV5-4 to TRBJ2-7; 7 nucleotides agree with TRBD1. J gave up 2 bases and V 0 bases, and 2 bases lay outside the gene matches. The CDR3 contains 14 residues. Germline CDR1 is SGHNT and CDR2 is YYREEE (reference sequence). The CDR3 sequence is CASSLDRGTYEQYF. CDR3 DNA: TGTGCCAGCAGCTTGGACAGGGGAACCTACGAGCAGTACTTC.

The chain couples TRBV19 to TRBJ1-1; 8 bases map to TRBD1. V dropped 6 bases and J dropped 1; count of bases not matched to a gene: 1. The CDR3 has 13 amino acids. Per the germline V gene, CDR1 is LNHDA and CDR2 is SQIVND (reference sequence). DNA for the CDR3: TGTGCCAGTAGCACAGGGGGGAACACTGAAGCTTTCTTT. It is translated as CASSTGGNTEAFF.

V and J are TRBV24-1 and TRBJ2-3; 8 bases match TRBD2. Germline lookup yields CDR1 KGHDR and CDR2 SFDVKD. The CDR3 is 16 amino acids. The V gene end was trimmed by 5 bases and the J gene end by 1 base; junction bases not matched to a gene: 7. The CDR3 sequence: CATSAGGVKGTDTQYF. The CDR3 DNA sequence: TGTGCCACCAGTGCCGGGGGGGTAAAAGGCACAGATACGCAGTATTTT.

CDR3 residues: CASSGGGGQPQHF. Written as DNA, the CDR3 is TGTGCCAGTAGTGGCGGGGGAGGTCAGCCCCAGCATTTT. The chain has TRBV19 and TRBJ1-5; the D gene is possibly TRBD1 (5 bases). CDR3 size: 13 residues. Germline V gene data show CDR1 as LNHDA and CDR2 as SQIVND (reference sequence). V lost 5 bases and J 6 bases, leaving 11 bases between the germline ends.

The genes are TRBV6-1 and TRBJ2-3; TRBD1 matches at 9 bases. The CDR3 loop spans 17 amino acids. J gave up 6 bases and V 4 bases, and 14 bases lay outside the gene matches. CDR1 and CDR2 (germline): MNHNS, SASEGT. CDR3: CASSGEFTGGEVDTQYF. DNA of the CDR3: TGTGCCAGCAGTGGTGAATTCACAGGGGGCGAAGTGGATACGCAGTATTTT.

The chain joins TRBV7-2 to TRBJ2-1, with a possible D match to TRBD1 (6 bases). The length of the CDR3 is 15 residues. Trimming stripped 5 bases from V and 7 bases from J, with 18 bases between. Germline CDR1 is SGHTA and CDR2 is FQGNSA. The CDR3 nucleotides read TGTGCCAGCAGCCCACAAACAGGGAAAGGAAATGAGCAGTTCTTC. Protein sequence: CASSPQTGKGNEQFF.

This clone was observed once. The CDR3 DNA reads TGTGCCAGCAGCTACCTCCCCAGGGGACAGCCCCAGCATTTT. This codes for CASSYLPRGQPQHF. The chain joins TRBV7-2 to TRBJ1-5; the D gene is possibly TRBD1 (6 bases). The V and J ends lost 4 bases and 7 bases respectively, with 14 bases between them. The germline CDR1 and CDR2 sequences are SGHTA and FQGNSA. This CDR3 contains 14 residues.

The CDR3 region is CASSPPGENYGYTF. CDR3 DNA: TGCGCCAGCAGCCCCCCAGGGGAAAACTATGGCTACACCTTC. The chain employs TRBV4-1 and TRBJ1-2; D is perhaps TRBD1 (6 bases). Trimming cost V 4 bases and J 2 bases, with 11 bases left between them. The CDR3 contains 14 residues. Germline V lookup: CDR1 MGHRA, CDR2 YSYEKL.

This sequence joins TRBV19 and TRBJ2-7; 8 nucleotides match TRBD1. Germline assignment: CDR1 LNHDA and CDR2 SQIVND (reference sequence). V lost 10 bases and J lost 1; bases outside the gene matches: 3. This CDR3 has 12 residues. CDR3 coding DNA: TGTGCCACTGGGACAGGATCCTACGAGCAGTACTTC. Amino acids: CATGTGSYEQYF.

The chain recombines TRBV3-1 (or the pseudogene TRBV3-2) with TRBJ1-4; D not certain. CDR3 length equals 15 residues. Germline loops: CDR1 LGHDT, CDR2 YNNKEL (reference sequence). Trimming cost V 5 bases and J 0 bases, with 10 bases left between them. The CDR3 reads CASSRVGATNEKLFF. The CDR3 DNA reads TGTGCCAGCAGCAGGGTGGGAGCAACTAATGAAAAACTGTTTTTT.

The J gene is TRBJ1-1, the V gene TRBV3-1 (or the pseudogene TRBV3-2), with TRBD1 as a possible D gene (5 bases). The CDR3 is made up of 12 amino acids. Germline assignment: CDR1 LGHDT and CDR2 YNNKEL (reference sequence). Deletions cut 5 bases from V and 1 base from J, with 5 bases between. The CDR3 sequence: CASSRGNTEAFF. The CDR3 DNA follows: TGTGCCAGCAGCAGGGGGAACACTGAAGCTTTCTTT.

This clone was detected a few times. The chain combines TRBV25-1 with TRBJ2-2, with 14 bases aligning to TRBD2. CDR1 is MGHDK and CDR2 is SYGVNS in the germline V gene. J lost 3 bases, V lost 4 bases, and 4 bases had no gene match. CDR3 length: 17 amino acids. CDR3 nucleotides: TGTGCCAGCAGTGGACTAGCGGGAGGGTGGGACACCGGGGAGCTGTTTTTT. It is translated as CASSGLAGGWDTGELFF.

The J gene is TRBJ2-7, the V gene TRBV19; tentatively, D is TRBD1 (6 bases). Trimming pared 7 bases from V and 5 bases from J, leaving 18 bases between. This CDR3 region has 14 residues. The germline CDR1 and CDR2 sequences are LNHDA and SQIVND (reference sequence). CDR3: CASTPTGWQNEQYF. DNA for the CDR3: TGTGCCAGTACCCCTACAGGGTGGCAGAACGAGCAGTACTTC.

The gene calls are TRBV6-7 and TRBJ1-3; tentative D call: TRBD1 (5 bases). TRBV6-7 is noted as an ORF with a role that remains uncertain. V dropped 3 bases and J dropped 2 bases, with 8 bases sitting between them. The CDR3 loop spans 14 amino acids. CDR3 residues: CASSYTGPGNTIYF. CDR3 nucleotide sequence: TGTGCCAGCAGTTATACAGGACCTGGAAACACCATATATTTT.

The rearrangement uses TRBV21-1 and TRBJ2-7; whether TRBD2, the table's D call, matches the DNA was not checked. TRBV21-1 is a known pseudogene. This CDR3 is built from 14 residues. CDR3 nucleotide sequence: TGTGCCAGCAGCAAAGATGCGGGGTGGTACGAGCAGTACTTC. Translation: CASSKDAGWYEQYF.

The chain combines TRBV5-1 with TRBJ2-7, with 7 bases aligning to TRBD1. V lost 1 base and J lost 5; bases outside the gene matches: 6. CDR1 is SGHRS and CDR2 is YFSETQ in the germline V gene. The CDR3 length is 14 residues. The DNA for the CDR3 is TGCGCCAGCAGCTTGCTTGGACAGGTCGACGAGCAGTACTTC. As protein: CASSLLGQVDEQYF.

The chain joins TRBV7-2 to TRBJ1-3; D gene ambiguous. CDR3 length: 13 residues. V lost 6 bases and J lost 0, with 6 bases in between. Germline assignment: CDR1 SGHTA and CDR2 FQGNSA. The CDR3 is CASSGSSGNTIYF. CDR3 nucleotides: TGTGCCAGCAGTGGCAGCTCTGGAAACACCATATATTTT. The variable domain in full, completed from reference TRBV7-2 and TRBJ1-3, reads GAGVSQSPSNKVTEKGKDVELRCDPISGHTALYWYRQSLGQGLEFLIYFQGNSAPDKSGLPSDRFSAERTGGSVSTLTIQRTQQEDSAVYLCASSGSSGNTIYFGEGSWLTVV.

The V call is TRBV10-2, the J call TRBJ2-3, with 15 nucleotides matching TRBD2. V was pared by 10 bases and J by 4 bases, with 12 bases of the junction left unmatched. The CDR3 spans 17 residues. Per germline, CDR1 WSHSY and CDR2 SAAADI. In DNA, the CDR3 is TGCGCCACGCGAGGACTAGCGGGAGGGCCGATCGCAGATACGCAGTATTTT. Amino acid sequence: CATRGLAGGPIADTQYF.